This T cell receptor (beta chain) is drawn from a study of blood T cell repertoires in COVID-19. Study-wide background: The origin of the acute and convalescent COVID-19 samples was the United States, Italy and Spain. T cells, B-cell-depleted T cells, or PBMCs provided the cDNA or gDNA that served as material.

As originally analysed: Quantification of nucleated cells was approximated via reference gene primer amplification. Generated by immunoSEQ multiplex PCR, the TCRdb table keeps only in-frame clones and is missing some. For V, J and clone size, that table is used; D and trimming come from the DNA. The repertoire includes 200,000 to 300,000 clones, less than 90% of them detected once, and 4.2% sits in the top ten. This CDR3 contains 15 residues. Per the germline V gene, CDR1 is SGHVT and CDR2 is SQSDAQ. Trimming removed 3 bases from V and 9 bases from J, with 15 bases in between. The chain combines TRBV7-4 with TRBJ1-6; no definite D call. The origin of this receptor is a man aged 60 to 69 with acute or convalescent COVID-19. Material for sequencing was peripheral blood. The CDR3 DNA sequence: TGTGCCAGCAGCTTCAAAACTGGGCCGGCTTCACCCCTCCACTTT. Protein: CASSFKTGPASPLHF.